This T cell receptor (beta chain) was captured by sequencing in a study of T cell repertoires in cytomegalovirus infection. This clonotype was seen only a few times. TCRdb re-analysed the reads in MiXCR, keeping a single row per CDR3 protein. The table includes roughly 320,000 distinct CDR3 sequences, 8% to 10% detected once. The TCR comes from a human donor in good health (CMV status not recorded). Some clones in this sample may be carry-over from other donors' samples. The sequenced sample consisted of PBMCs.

CDR3 in amino acids: CASSLGSIQGDTQYF. The CDR3, as DNA: TGTGCCAGCAGCTTAGGGTCTATACAGGGGGATACGCAGTATTTT. The chain links TRBV7-9 to TRBJ2-3, with 7 bases that match TRBD1. CDR3 length: 15 residues. Trimming at V came to 1 base and at J to 6 bases, leaving 7 bases not matched to a gene. In germline, CDR1 is SEHNR, CDR2 FQNEAQ (reference sequence).